The 7 T cell receptor beta chains given below trace back to one sample, sequenced in a study of T cells in Graves' hyperthyroidism and ophthalmopathy. Amplification targeted TCR beta CDR3 regions from RNA transcripts. The primer set for the first-round RT-PCR of the TCR CDR3 was HTBI. TCRdb redid the calling of the multiplex PCR reads with MiXCR, one entry per CDR3 protein. The sample holds over 350,000 distinct CDR3 sequences; roughly 15% are singletons and the top ten take around 13%. Sequenced sample: blood. The receptors originated from a man aged 18 to 30 with Graves' ophthalmopathy.

V gene TRBV5-6 combines with J gene TRBJ1-5; possible D gene TRBD1, 5 bases. The CDR3 spans 16 residues. V was trimmed by 0 bases and J by 3 bases, leaving 13 bases between them. Germline loops: CDR1 SGHDT, CDR2 YYEEEE. DNA for the CDR3: TGTGCCAGCAGCTTGGCCTGGCAGGGCCACAATCAGCCCCAGCATTTT. This codes for CASSLAWQGHNQPQHF.

This clonotype was picked up a small number of times. The chain employs TRBV4-1 and TRBJ2-2; 9 bases align to TRBD2. Germline loops: CDR1 MGHRA, CDR2 YSYEKL. This CDR3 region has 15 residues. The V segment lost 2 bases and the J segment 7 bases; nucleotides outside the gene matches: 5. The DNA for the CDR3 is TGCGCCAGCAGCCAAAAAGCGGGGGGCGGCGGGGAGCTGTTTTTT. Its protein is CASSQKAGGGGELFF.

This clonotype has at least ten counts. The V and J genes are TRBV20-1 and TRBJ1-1; no clear D. The CDR3 length is 13 residues. Germline-derived CDR1 and CDR2 are DFQATT and SNEGSKA (reference sequence). The V and J ends lost 3 bases and 1 base respectively, with 9 bases between them. The DNA of the CDR3 is TGCAGTGCTAGCGGACGGGCGAACACTGAAGCTTTCTTT. Protein: CSASGRANTEAFF.

This clonotype was seen many times. The genes are TRBV5-1 and TRBJ2-6; tentatively, D is TRBD2 (5 bases). The CDR3 runs 16 residues. Germline CDR1 SGHRS, CDR2 YFSETQ. V lost 5 bases and J lost 0, with 12 bases in between. This CDR3 is CASSTLGVSGANVLTF. The CDR3 DNA sequence: TGCGCCAGCAGTACCCTGGGAGTCTCTGGGGCCAACGTCCTGACTTTC.

The sample holds many counts of this clonotype. V usage is TRBV11-2 and J usage is TRBJ2-7, with TRBD1 matching over 7 bases. Germline CDR1 reads SGHAT; CDR2 reads FQNNGV. This CDR3 is built from 16 residues. Trimming removed 0 bases from V and 0 bases from J; junction bases left unmatched: 5. CDR3 sequence: CASSLDGGQISYEQYF. CDR3 DNA sequence: TGTGCCAGCAGCTTAGATGGGGGACAGATCTCCTACGAGCAGTACTTC.

This clonotype was recorded many times. At one of its ends the junction is not consistent with the germline gene, which may arise from a read error. The chain employs TRBV30 and TRBJ1-5; a weak D match, TRBD1 (6 bases). CDR3 size: 14 residues. Per germline, CDR1 GTSNPN and CDR2 SVGIG (reference sequence). The CDR3 loop reads CAWSGGGSSQPQHF. The DNA of the CDR3 is TGTGCCTGGAGCGGTGGGGGCAGCAGTCAGCCCCAGCATTTT. The entire variable domain, with the rest obtained from reference TRBV30 and TRBJ1-5, is as follows: SQTIHQWPATLVQPVGSPLSLECTVEGTSNPNLYWYRQAAGRGLQLLFYSVGIGQISSEVPQNLSASRPQDRQFILSSKKLLLSDSGFYLCAWSGGGSSQPQHFGDGTRLSIL.

This clonotype was seen a handful of times. V and J are TRBV12-3 or TRBV12-4 and TRBJ2-7, with D unclear. The CDR3 has 12 amino acids. Trimming pared 2 bases from V and 5 bases from J, leaving 7 bases between. For the CDR3, the DNA is TGTGCCAGCAGTTTAATGGGCGACGAGCAGTACTTC. It translates to CASSLMGDEQYF.